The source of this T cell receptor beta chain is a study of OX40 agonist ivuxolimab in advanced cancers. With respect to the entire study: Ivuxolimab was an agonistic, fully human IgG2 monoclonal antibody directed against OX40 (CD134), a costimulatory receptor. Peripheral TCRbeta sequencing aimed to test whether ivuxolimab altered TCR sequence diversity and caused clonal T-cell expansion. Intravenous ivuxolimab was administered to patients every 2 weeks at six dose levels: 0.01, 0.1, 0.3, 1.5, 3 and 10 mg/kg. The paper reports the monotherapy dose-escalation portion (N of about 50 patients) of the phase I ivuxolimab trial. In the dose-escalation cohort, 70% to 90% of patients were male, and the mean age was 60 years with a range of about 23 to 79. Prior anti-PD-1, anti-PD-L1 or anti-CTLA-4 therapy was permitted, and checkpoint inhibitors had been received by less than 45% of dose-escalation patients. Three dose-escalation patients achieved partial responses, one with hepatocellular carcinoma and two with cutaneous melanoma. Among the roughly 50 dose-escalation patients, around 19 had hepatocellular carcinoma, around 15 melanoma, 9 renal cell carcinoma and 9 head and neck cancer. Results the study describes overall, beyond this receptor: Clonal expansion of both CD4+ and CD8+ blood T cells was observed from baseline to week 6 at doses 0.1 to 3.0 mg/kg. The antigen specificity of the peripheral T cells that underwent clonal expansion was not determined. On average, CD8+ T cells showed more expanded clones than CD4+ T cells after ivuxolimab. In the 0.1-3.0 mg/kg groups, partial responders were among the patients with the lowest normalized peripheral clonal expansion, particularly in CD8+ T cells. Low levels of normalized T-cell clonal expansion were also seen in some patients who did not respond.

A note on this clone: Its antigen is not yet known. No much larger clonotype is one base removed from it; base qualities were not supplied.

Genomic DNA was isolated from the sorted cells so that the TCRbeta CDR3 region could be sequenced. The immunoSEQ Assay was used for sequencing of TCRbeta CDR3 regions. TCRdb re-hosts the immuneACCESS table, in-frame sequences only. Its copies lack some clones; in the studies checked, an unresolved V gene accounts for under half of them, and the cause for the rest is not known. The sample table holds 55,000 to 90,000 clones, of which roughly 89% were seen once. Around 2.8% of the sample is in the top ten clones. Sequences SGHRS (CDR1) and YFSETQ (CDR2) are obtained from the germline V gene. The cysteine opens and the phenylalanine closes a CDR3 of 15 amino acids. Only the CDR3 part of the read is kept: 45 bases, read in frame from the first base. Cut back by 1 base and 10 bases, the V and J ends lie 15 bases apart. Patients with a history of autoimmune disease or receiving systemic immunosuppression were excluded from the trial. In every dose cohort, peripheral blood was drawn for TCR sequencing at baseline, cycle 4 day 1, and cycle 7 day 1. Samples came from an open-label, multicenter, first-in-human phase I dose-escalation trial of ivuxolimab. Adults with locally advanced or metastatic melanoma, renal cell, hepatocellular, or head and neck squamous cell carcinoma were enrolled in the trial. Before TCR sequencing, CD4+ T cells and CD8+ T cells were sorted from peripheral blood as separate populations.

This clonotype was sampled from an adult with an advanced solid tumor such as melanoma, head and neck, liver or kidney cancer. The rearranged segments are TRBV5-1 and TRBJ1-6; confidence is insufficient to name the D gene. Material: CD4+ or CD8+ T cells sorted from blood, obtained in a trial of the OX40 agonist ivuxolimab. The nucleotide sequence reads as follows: TGCGCCAGCAGCTTGTTTGGTGAGGCTGGATCACCCCTCCACTTT. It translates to CASSLFGEAGSPLHF.